Listed below are T cell receptor beta chains from one sample, sequenced in a study of blood T cell repertoires in COVID-19. The repertoire was sequenced with immunoSEQ multiplex PCR; TCRdb's copy has only in-frame clones and lacks some. The sample holds 130,000 to 150,000 clones, approximately 91% seen once. The sequencing sample was made of peripheral blood. The receptors were sampled from a human donor in a cohort sampled during active COVID-19. Each CDR3 is given with its conserved first and last residue. D genes are given only for firm matches. Expanded clones are given a class, and other clones once, few, many or no size at all.

d_call	v_call	clone_size	j_call	cdr3_aa	cdr3_nt
TRBD1	TRBV6-5	once	TRBJ2-7	CASSYSGTGYEQYF	TGTGCCAGCAGTTACTCGGGGACAGGGTACGAGCAGTACTTC
.	TRBV27	.	TRBJ1-5	CASRLSGNQPQHF	TGTGCCAGTCGGTTGTCGGGGAATCAGCCCCAGCATTTT
.	TRBV11-2	.	TRBJ1-1	CASSLDREDRAFF	TGTGCCAGCAGCTTAGATCGGGAGGATCGAGCTTTCTTT
TRBD2	TRBV11-3	.	TRBJ2-2	CASSPEGLRNTGELFF	TGTGCCAGCAGCCCAGAGGGACTAAGAAACACCGGGGAGCTGTTTTTT
.	TRBV7-2	.	TRBJ2-5	CASSLGQAQETQYF	TGTGCCAGCAGCTTAGGACAGGCTCAAGAGACCCAGTACTTC
.	TRBV7-3	once	TRBJ2-2	CASSPGGSGGGNTGELFF	TGTGCCAGCAGCCCAGGAGGTAGCGGAGGGGGCAACACCGGGGAGCTGTTTTTT
.	TRBV6-6	.	TRBJ1-2	CASSLSDYYGYTF	TGTGCCAGCAGCCTTAGTGATTACTATGGCTACACCTTC
TRBD2	TRBV3-1/TRBV3-2	once	TRBJ2-1	CASSAGGSSYNEQFF	TGTGCCAGCTCCGCGGGGGGAAGCTCCTACAATGAGCAGTTCTTC
TRBD2	TRBV15	.	TRBJ2-2	CATSRAGTSGSVTGELFF	TGTGCCACCAGCAGAGCAGGGACTAGCGGGAGTGTAACCGGGGAGCTGTTTTTT
.	TRBV20-1	.	TRBJ1-1	CSAWRYTEAFF	TGCAGTGCTTGGAGGTATACTGAAGCTTTCTTT
TRBD2	TRBV4-2	.	TRBJ2-7	CASSHLWRRLADSYEQYF	TGTGCCAGCAGCCACCTGTGGAGGAGACTAGCGGACTCCTACGAGCAGTACTTC
TRBD2	TRBV5-4	.	TRBJ2-3	CASSLGLAGTPSTDTQYF	TGTGCCAGCAGCCTGGGGCTAGCGGGGACTCCGAGCACAGATACGCAGTATTTT
TRBD1	TRBV7-9	.	TRBJ1-1	CASSLYSGQGETEAFF	TGTGCCAGCAGCTTATACTCGGGACAGGGGGAGACTGAAGCTTTCTTT
TRBD2	TRBV29-1	.	TRBJ2-7	CSVSPSGSNEQYF	TGCAGCGTGTCCCCTAGCGGGAGTAACGAGCAGTACTTC
TRBD2	TRBV7-6	few	TRBJ2-5	CASSLGLLAGGAKTALETQYF	TGTGCCAGCAGCTTAGGCTTACTAGCGGGGGGGGCCAAGACTGCGTTAGAGACCCAGTACTTC
.	TRBV7-2	.	TRBJ1-1	CASSHPRGGKPEAFF	TGTGCCAGCAGCCACCCCCGGGGTGGGAAACCTGAAGCTTTCTTT
.	TRBV28	once	TRBJ2-5	CASSLPAGQETQYF	TGTGCCAGCAGTCTGCCCGCAGGGCAAGAGACCCAGTACTTC
TRBD2	TRBV6-4	few	TRBJ2-3	CASSDSGLAGLTQYF	TGTGCCAGCAGTGACTCAGGACTAGCGGGGCTTACGCAGTATTTT
.	TRBV5-6	.	TRBJ1-6	CASSLWISGYNSPLHF	TGTGCCAGCAGCTTGTGGATATCAGGATATAATTCACCCCTCCACTTT
TRBD2	TRBV19	.	TRBJ2-1	CASRGGTSGFDEQFF	TGTGCCAGTAGAGGCGGGACTAGCGGATTCGATGAGCAGTTCTTC
TRBD1	TRBV7-2	.	TRBJ1-2	CASSLEPGQGRGGYTF	TGTGCCAGCAGCTTAGAACCGGGACAGGGAAGAGGGGGCTACACCTTC
TRBD2	TRBV5-1	.	TRBJ2-3	CASSQGGTSGVADTQYF	TGCGCCAGCAGCCAGGGGGGAACTAGCGGGGTGGCAGATACGCAGTATTTT